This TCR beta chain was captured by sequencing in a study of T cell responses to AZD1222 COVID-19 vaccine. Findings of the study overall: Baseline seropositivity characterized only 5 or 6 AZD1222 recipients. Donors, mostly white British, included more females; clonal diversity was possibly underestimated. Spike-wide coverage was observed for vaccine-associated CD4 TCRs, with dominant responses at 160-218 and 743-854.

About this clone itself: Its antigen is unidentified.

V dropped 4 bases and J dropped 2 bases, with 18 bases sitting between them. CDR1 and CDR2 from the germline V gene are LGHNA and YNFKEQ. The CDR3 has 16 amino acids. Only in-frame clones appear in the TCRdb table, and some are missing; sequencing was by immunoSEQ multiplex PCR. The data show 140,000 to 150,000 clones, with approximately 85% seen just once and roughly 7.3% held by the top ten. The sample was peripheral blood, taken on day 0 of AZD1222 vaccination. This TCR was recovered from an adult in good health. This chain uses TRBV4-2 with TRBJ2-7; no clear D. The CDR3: CASSPKGFAVPYEQYF. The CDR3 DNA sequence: TGTGCCAGCAGCCCCAAAGGGTTTGCAGTCCCCTACGAGCAGTACTTC.